This T cell receptor (beta chain) is drawn from a study of blood T cell repertoires in COVID-19. Study summary: Samples came from the United States, Italy and Spain, spanning acute and convalescent COVID-19. T cells, B-cell-depleted T cells, or PBMCs provided the cDNA or gDNA that served as material.

CDR1 and CDR2 (germline): LGHDT, YNNKEL (reference sequence). Trimming removed 4 bases from V and 8 bases from J; junction bases left unmatched: 9. The CDR3 runs to 16 residues. Clones were read by immunoSEQ multiplex PCR, and TCRdb kept only the in-frame ones, dropping some. The repertoire holds approximately 80,000 clones, with around 80% as singletons. The V call is TRBV3-1 (or the pseudogene TRBV3-2), the J call TRBJ2-1, with TRBD2 matching 12 bases. The TCR sequence derives from a man between 60 and 75 years old with acute or convalescent COVID-19. The sequenced sample consisted of peripheral blood. CDR3 DNA sequence: TGTGCCAGCAGCCTCCAACTAGCGGGAGGCGGGGATGAGCAGTTCTTC. Translating it yields CASSLQLAGGGDEQFF.